This T cell receptor beta chain derives from a study of response to subunit inactivated influenza vaccine. Study findings and constraints: The authors put forward the suggestion that each seasonal influenza vaccination may bring in only a limited number of new T cells.

J gave up 9 bases and V 3 bases, and 4 bases lay outside the gene matches. This CDR3 comprises 14 residues. CDR1 DFQATT and CDR2 SNEGSKA come from the germline V gene (reference sequence). Remarks on this clonotype: The antigen remains unidentified.

TCRdb analysed the RT-PCR reads with MiXCR anew, one entry per CDR3 protein. Seen here are 600,000 to 850,000 distinct CDR3 sequences, less than 15% observed once, and the top ten hold 7.5% to 8%. The material sequenced was PBMCs from blood, taken 14 days before vaccination. The V call is TRBV20-1, the J call TRBJ2-1; 14 bases map to TRBD2. The TCR sequence derives from a man aged 50-59 years who received an inactivated influenza vaccine. CDR3 DNA sequence: TGCAGTGCTAGGGGACTAGCGGGAGTCAGTGAGCAGTTCTTC. It is translated as CSARGLAGVSEQFF.